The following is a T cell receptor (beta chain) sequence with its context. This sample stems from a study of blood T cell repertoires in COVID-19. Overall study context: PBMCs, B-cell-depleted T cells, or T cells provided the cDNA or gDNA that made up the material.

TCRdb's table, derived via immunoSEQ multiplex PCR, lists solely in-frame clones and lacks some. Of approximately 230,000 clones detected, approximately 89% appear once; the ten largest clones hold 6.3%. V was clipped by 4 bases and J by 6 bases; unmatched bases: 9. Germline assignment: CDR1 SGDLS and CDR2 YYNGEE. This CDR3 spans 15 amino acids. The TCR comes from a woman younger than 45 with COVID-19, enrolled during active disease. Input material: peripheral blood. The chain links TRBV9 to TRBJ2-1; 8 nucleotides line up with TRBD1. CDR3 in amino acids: CASSIRTGPANEQFF. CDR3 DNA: TGTGCCAGCAGCATACGGACAGGGCCCGCCAATGAGCAGTTCTTC.